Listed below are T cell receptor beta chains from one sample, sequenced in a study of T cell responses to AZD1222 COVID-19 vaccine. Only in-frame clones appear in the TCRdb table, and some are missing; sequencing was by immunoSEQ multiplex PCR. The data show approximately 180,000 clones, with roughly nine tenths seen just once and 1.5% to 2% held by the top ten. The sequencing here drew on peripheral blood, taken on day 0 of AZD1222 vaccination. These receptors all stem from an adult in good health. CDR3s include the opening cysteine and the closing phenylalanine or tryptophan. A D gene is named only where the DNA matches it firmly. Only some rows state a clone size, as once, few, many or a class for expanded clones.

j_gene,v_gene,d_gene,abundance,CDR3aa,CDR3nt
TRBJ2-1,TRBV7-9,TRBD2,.,CASSSGTSGSPYNEQFF,TGTGCCAGCAGCTCTGGGACTAGCGGGAGCCCCTACAATGAGCAGTTCTTC
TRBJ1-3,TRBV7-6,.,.,CASSPAPVGARNTIYF,TGTGCCAGCAGCCCCGCGCCCGTGGGGGCAAGAAACACCATATATTTT
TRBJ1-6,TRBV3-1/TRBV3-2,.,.,CASSQGPYYNSPLHF,TGTGCCAGCAGCCAAGGACCGTACTATAATTCACCCCTCCACTTT
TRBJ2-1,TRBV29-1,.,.,CSVVDRSSYNEQFF,TGCAGCGTTGTAGACAGGAGCTCCTACAATGAGCAGTTCTTC
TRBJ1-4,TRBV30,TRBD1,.,CAWSFKTGVEKLFF,TGTGCCTGGTCTTTTAAAACAGGGGTCGAAAAACTGTTTTTT
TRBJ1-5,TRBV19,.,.,CASNPGRNQPQHF,TGTGCCAGTAATCCAGGTAGGAATCAGCCCCAGCATTTT
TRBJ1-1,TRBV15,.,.,CATSSLVTEAFF,TGTGCCACCAGCAGCCTAGTCACTGAAGCTTTCTTT
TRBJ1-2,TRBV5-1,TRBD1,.,CASSPRGQGLGMGYTF,TGCGCCAGCAGCCCAAGAGGACAGGGTCTGGGAATGGGCTACACCTTC
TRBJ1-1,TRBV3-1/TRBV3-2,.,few,CASSQDPSTEAFF,TGTGCCAGCAGCCAAGATCCGTCCACTGAAGCTTTCTTT
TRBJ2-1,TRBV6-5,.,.,CASSYSQGNEQFF,TGTGCCAGCAGTTACTCACAGGGTAATGAGCAGTTCTTC
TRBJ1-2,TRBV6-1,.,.,CASSEASGTSYGYTF,TGTGCCAGCAGTGAAGCCTCGGGGACAAGCTATGGCTACACCTTC
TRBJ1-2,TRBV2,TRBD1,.,CASSARDRGGGYTF,TGTGCCAGCAGTGCCCGGGACAGGGGTGGTGGCTACACCTTC
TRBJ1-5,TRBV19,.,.,CASSSPGRAGQPQHF,TGTGCCAGTAGCTCACCAGGACGGGCCGGTCAGCCCCAGCATTTT
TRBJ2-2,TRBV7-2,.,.,CASSLQGGGMRTGELFF,TGTGCCAGCAGCTTACAGGGCGGGGGCATGCGCACCGGGGAGCTGTTTTTT
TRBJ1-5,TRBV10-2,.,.,CASSQGHNQPQHF,TGCGCCAGCAGTCAGGGACACAATCAGCCCCAGCATTTT
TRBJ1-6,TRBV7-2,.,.,CASSLFTVSNSPLHF,TGTGCCAGCAGCTTATTCACGGTCAGTAATTCACCCCTCCACTTT
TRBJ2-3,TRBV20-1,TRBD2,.,CSASSGRTSTDTQYF,TGCAGTGCTAGTAGCGGGAGGACTAGCACAGATACGCAGTATTTT
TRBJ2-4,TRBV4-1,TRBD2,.,CASSQAGGEKNIQYF,TGCGCCAGCAGCCAAGCCGGGGGGGAGAAAAACATTCAGTACTTC
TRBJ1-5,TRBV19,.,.,CASSIQVDNQPQHF,TGTGCCAGTAGTATTCAGGTCGACAATCAGCCCCAGCATTTT
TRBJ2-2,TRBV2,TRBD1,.,CASSVVTGQVNTGELFF,TGTGCCAGCAGTGTAGTGACAGGGCAGGTCAACACCGGGGAGCTGTTTTTT
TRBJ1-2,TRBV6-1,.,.,CASSEADGYTF,TGTGCCAGCAGTGAAGCGGACGGCTACACCTTC
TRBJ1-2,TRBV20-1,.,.,CSGKPGRGYTF,TGCAGTGGTAAACCCGGTCGGGGCTACACCTTC
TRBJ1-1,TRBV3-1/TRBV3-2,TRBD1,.,CASSQGTGGVTEAFF,TGTGCCAGCAGCCAGGGAACAGGGGGCGTTACTGAAGCTTTCTTT
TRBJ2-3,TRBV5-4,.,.,CASSFRGTTDTQYF,TGTGCCAGCAGCTTTCGGGGGACCACAGATACGCAGTATTTT
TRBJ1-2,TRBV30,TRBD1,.,CAWSATGGYGYTF,TGTGCCTGGAGTGCGACAGGGGGATATGGCTACACCTTC
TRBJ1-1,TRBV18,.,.,CASSPEGVEAFF,TGTGCCAGCTCACCGGAGGGGGTTGAAGCTTTCTTT
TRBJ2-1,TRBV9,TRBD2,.,CASSVGGLAASYNEQFF,TGTGCCAGCAGCGTAGGAGGACTAGCGGCTTCCTACAATGAGCAGTTCTTC
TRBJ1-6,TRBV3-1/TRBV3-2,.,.,CASSQGRRNSPLHF,TGTGCCAGCAGCCAAGGGCGGAGAAATTCACCCCTCCACTTT
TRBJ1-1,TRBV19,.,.,CASSPRKGPWGTEAFF,TGTGCCAGTAGCCCCCGTAAGGGTCCCTGGGGCACTGAAGCTTTCTTT
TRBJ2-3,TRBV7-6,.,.,CASSPERDGQYF,TGTGCCAGCAGCCCCGAAAGAGACGGGCAGTATTTT
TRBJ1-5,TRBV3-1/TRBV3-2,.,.,CASSQGRGSNQPQHF,TGTGCCAGCAGCCAAGGCAGGGGTAGCAATCAGCCCCAGCATTTT
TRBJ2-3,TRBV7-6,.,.,CASSLTGLTADTQYF,TGTGCCAGCAGCTTGACGGGACTGACTGCGGATACGCAGTATTTT
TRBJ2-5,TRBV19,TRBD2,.,CASKTAAGQETQYF,TGTGCCAGTAAAACTGCAGCGGGGCAAGAGACCCAGTACTTC
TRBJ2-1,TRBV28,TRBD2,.,CASRTGTSGGPEQFF,TGTGCCAGCAGAACCGGGACTAGCGGGGGGCCTGAGCAGTTCTTC
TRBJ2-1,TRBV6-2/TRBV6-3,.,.,CASSYSLLGNEQFF,TGTGCCAGCAGTTACTCGCTCCTCGGCAATGAGCAGTTCTTC
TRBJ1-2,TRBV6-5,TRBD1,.,CASTVQGNYGYTF,TGTGCCAGCACCGTACAGGGGAACTATGGCTACACCTTC
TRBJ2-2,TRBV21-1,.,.,CASSNTGVASGELFF,TGTGCCAGCAGCAACACAGGGGTGGCAAGCGGGGAGCTGTTTTTT
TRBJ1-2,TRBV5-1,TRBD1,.,CASSSTGIYGYTF,TGCGCCAGCAGCTCGACAGGGATATATGGCTACACCTTC
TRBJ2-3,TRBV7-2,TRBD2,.,CASRTLGLAGTDTQYF,TGTGCCAGCAGGACCCTGGGACTAGCGGGAACAGATACGCAGTATTTT
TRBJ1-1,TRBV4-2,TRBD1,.,CASTRQGRRDTEAFF,TGTGCCAGCACCAGACAGGGTAGGAGAGACACTGAAGCTTTCTTT
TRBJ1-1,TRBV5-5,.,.,CASSFGWGTEAFF,TGTGCCAGCAGCTTTGGGTGGGGCACTGAAGCTTTCTTT
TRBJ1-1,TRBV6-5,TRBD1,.,CASIRSGTGVTEAFF,TGTGCCAGCATCCGGAGTGGGACAGGGGTCACTGAAGCTTTCTTT
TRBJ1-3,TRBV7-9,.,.,CASSPLEQGRDTIYF,TGTGCCAGCAGCCCTCTTGAACAGGGACGGGACACCATATATTTT
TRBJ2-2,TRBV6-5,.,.,CASSSGDYTGELFF,TGTGCCAGCAGTTCAGGGGATTACACCGGGGAGCTGTTTTTT
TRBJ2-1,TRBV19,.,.,CASSIGGTSYNEQFF,TGTGCCAGTAGTATCGGCGGAACTTCCTACAATGAGCAGTTCTTC
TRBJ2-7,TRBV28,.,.,CASSNSRRNEQYF,TGTGCCAGCAGTAATTCGCGGAGAAACGAGCAGTACTTC
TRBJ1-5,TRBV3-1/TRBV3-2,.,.,CASSSGGWNQPQHF,TGTGCCAGCAGCTCCGGAGGCTGGAATCAGCCCCAGCATTTT
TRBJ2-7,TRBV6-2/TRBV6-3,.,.,CASSYALSASYEQYF,TGTGCCAGCAGTTACGCCTTATCAGCATCCTACGAGCAGTACTTC
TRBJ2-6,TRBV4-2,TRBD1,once,CASSQARQGSSGANVLTF,TGTGCCAGCAGCCAAGCGCGACAGGGATCCTCTGGGGCCAACGTCCTGACTTTC
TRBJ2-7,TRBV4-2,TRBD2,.,CASSQEAASGRSYEQYF,TGTGCCAGCAGCCAAGAAGCGGCTAGCGGGAGGTCTTACGAGCAGTACTTC
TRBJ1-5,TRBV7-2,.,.,CASTAREGTNQPQHF,TGTGCCAGCACCGCCCGGGAGGGTACAAATCAGCCCCAGCATTTT
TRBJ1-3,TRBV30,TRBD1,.,CAWSTGTVANTIYF,TGTGCCTGGAGTACCGGGACAGTCGCAAACACCATATATTTT
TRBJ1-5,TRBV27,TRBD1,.,CASSLRMDRGNQPQHF,TGTGCCAGCAGTTTACGGATGGACAGGGGCAATCAGCCCCAGCATTTT
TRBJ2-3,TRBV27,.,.,CASSPQVVSLNTDTQYF,TGTGCCAGCAGTCCCCAAGTGGTTAGCCTAAACACAGATACGCAGTATTTT
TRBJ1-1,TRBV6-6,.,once,CASSYSPDNTEAFF,TGTGCCAGCAGTTACTCCCCCGATAACACTGAAGCTTTCTTT
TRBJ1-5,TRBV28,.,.,CASKAGLPQHF,TGTGCCAGCAAAGCTGGTCTGCCCCAGCATTTT
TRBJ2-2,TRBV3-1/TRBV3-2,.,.,CASSQIGDVGELFF,TGTGCCAGCAGCCAAATCGGGGACGTCGGGGAGCTGTTTTTT
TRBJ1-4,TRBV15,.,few,CATSRNEKLFF,TGTGCCACCAGCAGGAATGAAAAACTGTTTTTT
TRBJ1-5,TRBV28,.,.,CASRPGGHGNQPQHF,TGTGCCAGCAGGCCCGGGGGGCACGGCAATCAGCCCCAGCATTTT